Below, one T cell receptor (beta chain) is given with its context. The data belong to a study of blood T cell repertoires in COVID-19. Background on the study: Acute-phase and convalescent COVID-19 samples originated in the United States, Italy and Spain.

Authors' methods: Estimation of nucleated cell counts relied on the amplification of reference gene primers. Assay: immunoSEQ multiplex PCR; the TCRdb copy retains only in-frame clones and omits some. The D gene and trimming were derived from the DNA, and the V and J assignments and clone size from that table. This table has roughly 150,000 clones, around 88% appearing once. The CDR3 sequence is 14 residues long. Germline values: CDR1 SNHLY, CDR2 FYNNEI. V lost 1 base and J 0 bases, leaving 5 bases between the germline ends. Sequenced input: peripheral blood. The clonotype originates from a human donor in a cohort sampled during active COVID-19. The chain uses TRBV2 and TRBJ2-3; D not resolved. The CDR3 reads CASSEDSSTDTQYF. The CDR3 region has the DNA TGTGCCAGCAGTGAAGATAGCAGCACAGATACGCAGTATTTT.